This is a list of T cell receptor beta chains from one sample in a study of blood T cell repertoires in COVID-19. Clones were read by immunoSEQ multiplex PCR, and TCRdb kept only the in-frame ones, dropping some. The sample lists about 190,000 clones, less than 85% occurring once. Material: peripheral blood. These receptors were obtained from a woman in her fifties or sixties with acute or convalescent COVID-19. Both conserved end residues are part of each CDR3. A D gene is named only where the DNA matches it firmly. Clone size appears in some rows only: once, few, many, or a class for an expanded clone.

V,J,size,D,CDR3,DNA
TRBV28,TRBJ1-2,once,-,CASRGQRYGYTF,TGTGCCAGCAGGGGACAACGCTATGGCTACACCTTC
TRBV11-2,TRBJ2-2,-,-,CASSHGGTGGELFF,TGTGCCAGCAGCCATGGAGGGACGGGCGGGGAGCTGTTTTTT
TRBV4-2,TRBJ1-6,few,-,CASSLRVLNSPLHF,TGTGCCAGCAGCCTCCGGGTCCTTAATTCACCCCTCCACTTT
TRBV19,TRBJ1-5,-,TRBD1,CASSIDLGQISNQPQHF,TGTGCCAGTAGTATAGATCTGGGACAGATTAGCAATCAGCCCCAGCATTTT
TRBV9,TRBJ1-4,-,-,CASSALPGEKLFF,TGTGCCAGCAGCGCTCTACCGGGTGAAAAACTGTTTTTT
TRBV19,TRBJ2-3,-,-,CASSIGLADTQYF,TGTGCCAGTAGTATAGGACTAGCAGATACGCAGTATTTT
TRBV7-2,TRBJ2-1,-,TRBD1,CASSLEGQGGREQFF,TGTGCCAGCAGCTTAGAGGGACAGGGAGGCAGGGAGCAGTTCTTC
TRBV28,TRBJ1-6,-,-,CASSPGPGGNSPLHF,TGTGCCAGCAGTCCCGGGCCGGGGGGGAATTCACCCCTCCACTTT
TRBV14,TRBJ1-4,-,-,CASSPGVSGNEKLFF,TGTGCCAGCAGCCCAGGGGTCTCGGGTAATGAAAAACTGTTTTTT
TRBV6-5,TRBJ2-7,-,TRBD1,CASRDWTGSSYEQYF,TGTGCCAGCAGAGACTGGACAGGGAGCTCCTACGAGCAGTACTTC
TRBV9,TRBJ1-2,-,-,CASSREGGVYGYTF,TGTGCCAGCAGCCGGGAAGGTGGGGTATATGGCTACACCTTC
TRBV5-1,TRBJ2-1,few,TRBD1,CASSLTGGYNEQFF,TGCGCCAGCAGCCTTACAGGGGGCTACAATGAGCAGTTCTTC
TRBV28,TRBJ1-5,few,TRBD1,CASSSPRGDNQPQHF,TGTGCCAGCAGTTCTCCCAGGGGGGACAATCAGCCCCAGCATTTT
TRBV4-1,TRBJ1-1,-,TRBD1,CASSQGYRGTTEAFF,TGCGCCAGCAGCCAAGGGTACAGGGGGACCACTGAAGCTTTCTTT
TRBV3-1/TRBV3-2,TRBJ1-1,-,-,CASREPGRNTEAFF,TGTGCCAGCAGGGAGCCGGGAAGGAACACTGAAGCTTTCTTT
TRBV9,TRBJ2-1,-,TRBD2,CASSFRPGTNNEQFF,TGTGCCAGCAGCTTTAGACCTGGGACTAACAATGAGCAGTTCTTC
TRBV4-1,TRBJ2-7,-,-,CASSQVGQGAYEQYF,-
TRBV11-2,TRBJ1-4,-,TRBD1,CASSSITGGIEKLFF,TGTGCCAGCAGCTCGATAACAGGGGGCATTGAAAAACTGTTTTTT
TRBV3-1/TRBV3-2,TRBJ2-2,-,-,CASSQVTVASAGELFF,TGTGCCAGCAGCCAAGTCACGGTTGCCTCCGCGGGGGAGCTGTTTTTT
TRBV18,TRBJ2-7,-,TRBD1,CASSTGTGLKIYEQYF,TGTGCCAGCTCAACCGGGACAGGGTTAAAAATCTACGAGCAGTACTTC
TRBV19,TRBJ2-2,-,-,CASSIDQDGELFF,TGTGCCAGTAGTATAGATCAGGACGGGGAGCTGTTTTTT
TRBV28,TRBJ1-3,-,-,CAIAAGGYGNTIYF,TGTGCCATCGCGGCAGGAGGGTATGGAAACACCATATATTTT